What follows are 15 T cell receptor beta chains derived from one specimen sequenced in a study of blood T cell repertoires in COVID-19. TCRdb's copy holds only in-frame clones and misses some; the assay was immunoSEQ multiplex PCR. The data show more than 100,000 clones, around 90% seen once. Specimen: peripheral blood. Receptor source: a woman aged 55 to 70 with acute or convalescent COVID-19.

The chain combines TRBV3-1 (or the pseudogene TRBV3-2) with TRBJ1-3; D unresolved. The V end was cut by 2 bases, the J end by 0 bases, with 5 bases between. The CDR3 sequence is 14 residues long. Germline V gene sequence: CDR1 LGHDT, CDR2 YNNKEL (reference sequence). The CDR3 nucleotides are TGTGCCAGCAGCCAACAGTTCTCTGGAAACACCATATATTTT. Protein: CASSQQFSGNTIYF.

The V call is TRBV5-1, the J call TRBJ1-1, with D possibly TRBD1 on 6 matching bases. Germline CDR1 SGHRS, CDR2 YFSETQ. The CDR3 length is 12 residues. V lost 5 bases to trimming and J lost 6 bases, with 11 bases between them. The CDR3 loop is CASSLQGPEAFF. Written as DNA, the CDR3 is TGCGCCAGCAGTCTTCAGGGGCCTGAAGCTTTCTTT.

The table lists this clone with a count of one. This chain uses TRBV20-1 with TRBJ2-7, with 11 bases that match TRBD2. The CDR3 covers 15 residues. Germline CDR1 reads DFQATT; CDR2 reads SNEGSKA (reference sequence). The V gene end was trimmed by 3 bases and the J gene end by 3 bases; junction bases not matched to a gene: 7. The CDR3 here is CSASLRTSGHYEQYF. CDR3 bases: TGCAGTGCTAGTCTCAGGACTAGCGGGCACTACGAGCAGTACTTC.

This chain uses TRBV2 with TRBJ2-3; TRBD2 matches at 11 bases. Germline-derived CDR1 and CDR2 are SNHLY and FYNNEI. The length of the CDR3 is 15 residues. V gave up 1 base and J gave up 5 bases; unmatched junction bases: 2. The CDR3 sequence is CASSEVSGRGDTQYF. CDR3 in DNA: TGTGCCAGCAGTGAAGTTAGCGGGAGGGGAGATACGCAGTATTTT.

The chain employs TRBV25-1 and TRBJ2-7; D is unclear. V was trimmed by 7 bases and J by 6 bases, leaving 7 bases between them. This CDR3 has 10 amino acids. Germline V CDR1 and CDR2: MGHDK, SYGVNS. Written as DNA, the CDR3 is TGTGCCAGCACCCCTCTCGAGCAGTACGTC. Amino acid sequence: CASTPLEQYV.

V gene TRBV12-3 or TRBV12-4 combines with J gene TRBJ1-1; unclear D gene. V gave up 6 bases and J gave up 7 bases, with 9 bases separating them. The length of the CDR3 is 11 residues. The CDR3 bases are TGTGCCAGCAGAAGTAGTAGTGAAGCTTTCTTT. The encoded protein is CASRSSSEAFF.

The rearrangement joins TRBV19 to TRBJ1-5; D uncertain. CDR1 is LNHDA and CDR2 is SQIVND in the germline V gene (reference sequence). The germline V and J ends were trimmed by 1 base and 5 bases, with 6 bases remaining between them. This CDR3 spans 13 amino acids. CDR3 loop: CASSIGSYQPQHF. In DNA form, the CDR3 reads TGTGCCAGTAGTATAGGTTCCTATCAGCCCCAGCATTTT.

This clone was seen a few times. This sequence joins TRBV19 and TRBJ1-2; 8 nucleotides match TRBD1. CDR1 is LNHDA, CDR2 SQIVND, per germline (reference sequence). This CDR3 has 11 residues. CDR3 in amino acids: CATRDRYGYTF. The DNA of the CDR3 is TGTGCTACCCGGGACAGGTACGGCTACACCTTC.

The chain is built from TRBV27 and TRBJ2-7; TRBD2 matches at 11 bases. The CDR3 loop spans 16 amino acids. From germline, CDR1 is MNHEY and CDR2 SMNVEV (reference sequence). V lost 4 bases and J lost 6; bases outside the gene matches: 11. The CDR3 DNA is TGTGCCAGCAGTTCGCTGGCTAGCGGGAGGATTGGCGAGCAGTACTTC. Amino acids: CASSSLASGRIGEQYF.

The V and J genes are TRBV5-1 and TRBJ1-1; possibly TRBD1 for D (6 bases). Germline V gene sequence: CDR1 SGHRS, CDR2 YFSETQ. The length of the CDR3 is 14 residues. The germline V and J ends were trimmed by 4 bases and 4 bases, with 14 bases remaining between them. The CDR3 region is CASSVQGSRTEAFF. The CDR3 nucleotides read TGCGCCAGCAGCGTACAGGGCTCGCGCACTGAAGCTTTCTTT.

The CDR3, as DNA: TGTGCCAGTAGCCCCGCCGGGGGGCTTTCACAGAGGGAGCAGTACTTC. Translated, it gives CASSPAGGLSQREQYF. The J gene is TRBJ2-7, the V gene TRBV19; maybe TRBD2 (7 bases). Germline CDR1 and CDR2: LNHDA and SQIVND (reference sequence). Trimming stripped 6 bases from V and 7 bases from J, with 25 bases between. The CDR3 extends over 16 amino acids. Filled out from reference TRBV19 and TRBJ2-7, the complete variable domain reads DGGITQSPKYLFRKEGQNVTLSCEQNLNHDAMYWYRQDPGQGLRLIYYSQIVNDFQKGDIAEGYSVSREKKESFPLTVTSAQKNPTAFYLCASSPAGGLSQREQYFGPGTRLTVT.

V is TRBV14 and J is TRBJ1-5, with 10 bases fitting TRBD1. In germline, CDR1 is SGHDN, CDR2 FVKESK. The V gene end was trimmed by 4 bases and the J gene end by 4 bases; junction bases not matched to a gene: 7. This CDR3 is built from 16 residues. The CDR3 sequence: CASSPTGTGVNQPQHF. DNA of the CDR3: TGTGCCAGCAGCCCAACCGGGACAGGGGTTAATCAGCCCCAGCATTTT.

The J gene is TRBJ2-7, the V gene TRBV2; 15 nucleotides line up with TRBD2. Unmatched junction bases numbered 11, after V lost 7 bases and J lost 4 bases. The germline V gene encodes CDR1 SNHLY and CDR2 FYNNEI. The CDR3 is 17 residues long. CDR3 nucleotides: TGTGCCAGCACTTGGGGACTAGCGGGAGGAGGTGGATACGAGCAGTACTTC. Translating gives CASTWGLAGGGGYEQYF.

The rearrangement joins TRBV5-6 to TRBJ1-4; D uncertain. The CDR3 loop spans 16 amino acids. Germline CDR1 SGHDT, CDR2 YYEEEE. The ends were cut back, 2 bases at V and 0 bases at J, with 11 bases in the middle. Written as DNA, the CDR3 is TGTGCCAGCAGCTTTGACCTAGATGCAACTAATGAAAAACTGTTTTTT. The encoded protein is CASSFDLDATNEKLFF.

V gene TRBV7-2 combines with J gene TRBJ2-3; no clear D. Trimming stripped 1 base from V and 4 bases from J, with 9 bases between. The CDR3 is made up of 14 amino acids. Germline V gene data show CDR1 as SGHTA and CDR2 as FQGNSA. The CDR3 spells CASSLGSWADTQYF. Written as DNA, the CDR3 is TGTGCCAGCAGCTTAGGGAGTTGGGCAGATACGCAGTATTTT.